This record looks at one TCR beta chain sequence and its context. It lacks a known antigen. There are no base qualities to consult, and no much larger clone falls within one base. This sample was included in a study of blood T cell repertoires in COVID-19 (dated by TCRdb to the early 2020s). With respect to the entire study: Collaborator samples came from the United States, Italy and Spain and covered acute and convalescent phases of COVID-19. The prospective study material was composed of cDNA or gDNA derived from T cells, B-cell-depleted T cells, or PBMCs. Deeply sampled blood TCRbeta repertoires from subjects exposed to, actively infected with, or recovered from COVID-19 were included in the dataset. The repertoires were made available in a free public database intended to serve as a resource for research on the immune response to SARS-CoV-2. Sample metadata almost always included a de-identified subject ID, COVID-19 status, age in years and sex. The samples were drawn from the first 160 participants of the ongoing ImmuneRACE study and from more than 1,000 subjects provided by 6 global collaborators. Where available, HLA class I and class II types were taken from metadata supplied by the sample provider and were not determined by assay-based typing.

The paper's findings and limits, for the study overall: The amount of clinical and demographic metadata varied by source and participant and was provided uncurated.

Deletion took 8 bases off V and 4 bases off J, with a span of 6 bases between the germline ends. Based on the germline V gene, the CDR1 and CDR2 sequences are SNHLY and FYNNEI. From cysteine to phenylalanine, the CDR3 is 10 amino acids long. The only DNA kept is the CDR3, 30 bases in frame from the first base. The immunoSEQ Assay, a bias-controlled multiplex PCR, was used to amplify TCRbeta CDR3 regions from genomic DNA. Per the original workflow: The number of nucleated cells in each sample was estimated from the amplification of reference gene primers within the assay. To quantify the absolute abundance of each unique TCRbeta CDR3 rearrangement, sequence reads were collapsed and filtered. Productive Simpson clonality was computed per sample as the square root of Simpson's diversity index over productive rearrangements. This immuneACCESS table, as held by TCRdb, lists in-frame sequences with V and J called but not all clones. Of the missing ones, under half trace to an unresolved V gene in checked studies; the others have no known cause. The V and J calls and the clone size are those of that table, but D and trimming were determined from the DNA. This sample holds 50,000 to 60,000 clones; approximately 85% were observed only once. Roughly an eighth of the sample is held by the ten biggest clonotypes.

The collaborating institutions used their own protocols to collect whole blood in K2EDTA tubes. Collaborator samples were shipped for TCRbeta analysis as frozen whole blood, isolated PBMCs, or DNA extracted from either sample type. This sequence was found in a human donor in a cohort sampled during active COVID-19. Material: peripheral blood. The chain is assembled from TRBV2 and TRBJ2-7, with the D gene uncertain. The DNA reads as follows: TGTGCCAGCTATTTATACGAGCAGTACTTC. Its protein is CASYLYEQYF.